This T cell receptor (beta chain) came from a study of T cells in Graves' hyperthyroidism and ophthalmopathy. RNA transcripts were the template for amplifying TCR beta CDR3 regions. The HTBI primer set served for first-round RT-PCR of the TCR CDR3. MiXCR, applied by TCRdb to the multiplex PCR reads, yields one record per CDR3 protein. This sample has about 530,000 distinct CDR3 sequences, with under 20% found just once. The ends were cut back, 7 bases at V and 1 base at J, with 13 bases in the middle. CDR3 length: 14 amino acids. Germline CDR1 reads SNHLY; CDR2 reads FYNNEI. Patients showing uncontrolled infection, other autoimmune disease, pregnancy or lactation were ineligible. Clinical symptoms, serum thyroxine, TRAb, thyroid ultrasound and orbital computed tomography informed diagnoses. The PBMCs were taken from around 9 ml of fresh peripheral blood. Regarding this clonotype: A much larger clone differs from this one at a single base, so this may be a read error.

Specimen: blood. V and J are TRBV2 and TRBJ1-1; D ambiguous. This receptor was taken from a woman aged 18-30 years with Graves' ophthalmopathy. Written as DNA, the CDR3 is TGTGCCAGCATCGACCCCGGGGAGAACACTGAAGCTTTCTTT. It yields the protein CASIDPGENTEAFF. Full variable domain (outside the CDR3, taken from reference TRBV2 and TRBJ1-1): EPEVTQTPSHQVTQMGQEVILRCVPISNHLYFYWYRQILGQKVEFLVSFYNNEISEKSEIFDDQFSVERPDGSNFTLKIRSTKLEDSAMYFCASIDPGENTEAFFGQGTRLTVV.